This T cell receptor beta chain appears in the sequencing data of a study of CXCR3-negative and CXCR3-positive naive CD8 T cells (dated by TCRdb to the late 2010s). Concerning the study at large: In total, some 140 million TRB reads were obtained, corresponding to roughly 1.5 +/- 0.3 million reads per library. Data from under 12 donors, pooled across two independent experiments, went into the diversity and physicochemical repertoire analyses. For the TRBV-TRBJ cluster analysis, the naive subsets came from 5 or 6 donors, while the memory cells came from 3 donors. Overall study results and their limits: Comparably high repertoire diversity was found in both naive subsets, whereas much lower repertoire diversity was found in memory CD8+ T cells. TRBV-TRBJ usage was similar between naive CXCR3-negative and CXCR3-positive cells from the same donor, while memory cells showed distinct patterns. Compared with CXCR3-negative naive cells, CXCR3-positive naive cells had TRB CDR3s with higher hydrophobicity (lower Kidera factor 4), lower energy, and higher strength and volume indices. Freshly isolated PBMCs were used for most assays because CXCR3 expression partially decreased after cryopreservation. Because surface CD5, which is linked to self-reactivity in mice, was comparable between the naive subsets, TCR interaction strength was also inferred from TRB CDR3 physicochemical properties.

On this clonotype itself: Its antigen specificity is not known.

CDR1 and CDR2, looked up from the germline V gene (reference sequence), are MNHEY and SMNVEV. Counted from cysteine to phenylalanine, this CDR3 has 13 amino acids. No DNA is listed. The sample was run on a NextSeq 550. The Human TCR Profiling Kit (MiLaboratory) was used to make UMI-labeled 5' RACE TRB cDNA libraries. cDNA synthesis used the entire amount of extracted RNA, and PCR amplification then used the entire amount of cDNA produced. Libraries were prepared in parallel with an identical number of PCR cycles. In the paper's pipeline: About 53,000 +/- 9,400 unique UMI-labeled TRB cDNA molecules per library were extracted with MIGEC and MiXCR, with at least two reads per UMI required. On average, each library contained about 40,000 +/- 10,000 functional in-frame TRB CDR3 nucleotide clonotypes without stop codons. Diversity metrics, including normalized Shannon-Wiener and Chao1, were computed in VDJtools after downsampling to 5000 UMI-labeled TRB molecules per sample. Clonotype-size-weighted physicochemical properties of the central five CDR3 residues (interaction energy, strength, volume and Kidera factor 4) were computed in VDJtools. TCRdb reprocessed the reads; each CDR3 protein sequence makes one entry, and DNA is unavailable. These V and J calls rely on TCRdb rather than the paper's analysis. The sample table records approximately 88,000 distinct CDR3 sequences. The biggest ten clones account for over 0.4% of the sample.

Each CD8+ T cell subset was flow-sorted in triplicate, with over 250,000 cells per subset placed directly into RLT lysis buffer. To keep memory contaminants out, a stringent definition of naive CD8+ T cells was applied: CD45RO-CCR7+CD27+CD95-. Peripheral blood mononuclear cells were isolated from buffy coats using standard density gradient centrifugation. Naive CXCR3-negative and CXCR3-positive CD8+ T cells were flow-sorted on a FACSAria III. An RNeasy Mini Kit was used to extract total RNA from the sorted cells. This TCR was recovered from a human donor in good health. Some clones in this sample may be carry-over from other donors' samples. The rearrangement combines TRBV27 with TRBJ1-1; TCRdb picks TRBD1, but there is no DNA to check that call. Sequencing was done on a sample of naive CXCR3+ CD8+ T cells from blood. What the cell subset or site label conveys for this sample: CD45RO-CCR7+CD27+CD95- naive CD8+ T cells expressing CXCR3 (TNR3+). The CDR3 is CASKKEGAGKAFF.